This T cell receptor beta chain appears in the sequencing data of a study of T cell changes during pregnancy in multiple sclerosis. Germline V gives CDR1 SGHRS, CDR2 YFSETQ. The CDR3 loop spans 15 amino acids. V was trimmed by 0 bases and J by 4 bases, leaving 12 bases between them. Only in-frame clones appear in the TCRdb table, and some are missing; sequencing was by immunoSEQ multiplex PCR. Counted here are around 120,000 clones, 80% to 95% occurring once; the ten biggest clones make up less than 4%. The chain carries TRBV5-1 and TRBJ2-3; tentatively, D is TRBD1 (5 bases). The receptor's source is a female donor with multiple sclerosis, enrolled in a pregnancy study. The sample here was peripheral blood, taken after pregnancy. The CDR3 is CASSLVPDTPDTQYF. CDR3 nucleotides: TGCGCCAGCAGCTTGGTTCCGGACACTCCAGATACGCAGTATTTT.